Listed below are T cell receptor beta chains from one sample, sequenced in a study of blood T cell repertoires in COVID-19. Only in-frame clones appear in the TCRdb table, and some are missing; sequencing was by immunoSEQ multiplex PCR. This sample has roughly 65,000 clones; approximately 89% occur once, and the top ten carry 35% to 40%. The sequenced material came from peripheral blood. All receptors derive from a woman aged 80 or over with active or convalescent COVID-19. Both conserved end residues are trimmed from each CDR3.

j_gene	v_gene	CDR3aa
TRBJ1-5	TRBV18	ASSSPLTGQPQH
TRBJ1-1	TRBV19	ASIPRRDSLAEAF
TRBJ2-7	TRBV7-6	ASSSRSSYEQY
TRBJ2-2	TRBV19	ASSPHRLAGNTGELF
TRBJ1-5	TRBV19	ASSIAPGQGGFGNQPQH
TRBJ2-7	TRBV7-8	ASSPDRVKGYEQY
TRBJ2-7	TRBV7-6	ASSLEEGYEQY
TRBJ1-2	TRBV20-1	SALVVYGYT
TRBJ2-1	TRBV10-1	ASSPTQGQGAVKSSYNEQF
TRBJ1-1	TRBV7-8	ASSSRETDPGSF
TRBJ1-4	TRBV7-9	ASRGQTNEKLF
TRBJ2-5	TRBV7-2	ASSLVVGGQETQY
TRBJ2-2	TRBV18	ASSPTGGAYNTGELF
TRBJ2-2	TRBV7-9	ASSHGIGQGGTGELF
TRBJ1-4	TRBV11-2	ASSLTEKLF